Presented here are 6 T cell receptor beta chains from one specimen sequenced in a study of identical twins. TCRdb used MiXCR to reprocess the 5' RACE reads, holding one entry per CDR3 protein. The sample records some 460,000 distinct CDR3 sequences, 13% to 15% being singletons. These data were likewise used in another study, on yellow fever vaccine responses in identical twins.

The sample taken for sequencing was CD4+ T cells sorted from blood. These receptors all come from a woman aged 18-30 years in good health.

This clonotype came up a few times. V gene TRBV7-2 combines with J gene TRBJ2-3, with TRBD2 matching over 14 bases. The CDR3 loop spans 17 amino acids. J lost 4 bases, V lost 6 bases, and 9 bases had no gene match. Germline V lookup: CDR1 SGHTA, CDR2 FQGNSA. CDR3 in amino acids: CASSLRTSGRSSDTQYF. The CDR3 DNA follows: TGTGCCAGCAGTTTAAGGACTAGCGGGAGGAGTTCAGATACGCAGTATTTT.

The chain links TRBV7-9 to TRBJ2-1; 8 bases fit TRBD1. The trim removed 4 bases at V and 2 bases at J, leaving 7 bases unmatched. CDR1 is SEHNR, CDR2 FQNEAQ, per germline (reference sequence). This CDR3 contains 16 residues. The CDR3 sequence is CASSSKDRAPYNEQFF. The DNA of the CDR3 is TGTGCCAGCAGCTCAAAGGACAGGGCCCCCTACAATGAGCAGTTCTTC.

This clonotype was counted many times. The V call is TRBV29-1, the J call TRBJ2-3; 13 positions agree with TRBD2. Germline assignment: CDR1 SQVTM and CDR2 ANQGSEA. J gave up 1 base and V 4 bases, and 5 bases lay outside the gene matches. This CDR3 has 16 amino acids. CDR3 loop: CSVAPGLAGGTDTQYF. The CDR3 DNA sequence: TGCAGCGTTGCCCCAGGACTAGCGGGAGGCACAGATACGCAGTATTTT.

This clonotype was seen a few times. The chain carries TRBV6-2 or TRBV6-3 and TRBJ1-1; D gene ambiguous. Deletions cut 7 bases from V and 0 bases from J, with 3 bases between. Germline V gene sequence: CDR1 MNHEY, CDR2 SVGEGT. The CDR3 is 11 amino acids. The DNA of the CDR3 is TGTGCCAGCATGATGAACACTGAAGCTTTCTTT. This sequence encodes CASMMNTEAFF.

The V call is TRBV2, the J call TRBJ2-7, with D perhaps matching TRBD1 or TRBD2 (5 bases each). Trimming stripped 6 bases from V and 4 bases from J, with 16 bases between. Per the germline V gene, CDR1 is SNHLY and CDR2 is FYNNEI. The CDR3 loop spans 14 amino acids. The CDR3 DNA reads TGTGCCAGCAGCGCCGTTTTAGGGACGTACGAGCAGTACTTC. This codes for CASSAVLGTYEQYF.

This rearrangement joins TRBV11-1 to TRBJ2-5, with D perhaps TRBD1 or TRBD2 (5 bases each). The CDR3 has 15 residues. From germline, CDR1 is SGHAT and CDR2 FQDESV (reference sequence). Trimming stripped 2 bases from V and 3 bases from J, with 13 bases between. The CDR3 protein is CASSLRSRDEETQYF. CDR3 in DNA: TGTGCCAGCAGCTTACGATCCAGGGACGAAGAGACCCAGTACTTC. The entire variable domain, with the rest obtained from reference TRBV11-1 and TRBJ2-5, is as follows: EAEVAQSPRYKITEKSQAVAFWCDPISGHATLYWYRQILGQGPELLVQFQDESVVDDSQLPKDRFSAERLKGVDSTLKIQPAELGDSAMYLCASSLRSRDEETQYFGPGTRLLVL.